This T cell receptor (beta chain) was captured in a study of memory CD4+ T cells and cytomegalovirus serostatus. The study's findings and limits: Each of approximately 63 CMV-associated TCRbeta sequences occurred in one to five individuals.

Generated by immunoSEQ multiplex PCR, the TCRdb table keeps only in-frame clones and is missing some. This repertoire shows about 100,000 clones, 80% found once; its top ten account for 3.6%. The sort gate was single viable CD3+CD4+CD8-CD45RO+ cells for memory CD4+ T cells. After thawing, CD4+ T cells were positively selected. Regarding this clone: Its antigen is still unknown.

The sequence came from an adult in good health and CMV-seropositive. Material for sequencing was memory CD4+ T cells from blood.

The CDR3 DNA sequence: TGCGCCAGCAGCCCAGGGGACAGGGAGTCCTACGAGCAGTACTTC. It yields the protein CASSPGDRESYEQYF. V usage is TRBV5-1 and J usage is TRBJ2-7; 9 nucleotides agree with TRBD1. Per germline, CDR1 SGHRS and CDR2 YFSETQ. This CDR3 has 15 residues. Germline trimming cut 4 bases from V and 1 base from J; bases unmatched to any gene: 6.